This T cell receptor beta chain was retrieved from a study of T cell responses to AZD1222 COVID-19 vaccine. Study-wide context: Researchers grouped second doses given at about 4 or about 12 weeks into one pool.

About this clone itself: Its antigen is undetermined.

V was trimmed by 5 bases and J by 3 bases, leaving 13 bases between them. This CDR3 is built from 15 residues. Germline loops: CDR1 MNHEY, CDR2 SVGEGT. Study-level points and caveats: Seropositivity was recorded at baseline in only a handful of AZD1222 recipients.

Clones were sequenced by immunoSEQ multiplex PCR, and TCRdb holds only the in-frame ones, with some missing. Of some 150,000 clones listed, about 89% are singletons. The clonotype was recovered from an adult in good health. The V gene is TRBV6-2 or TRBV6-3, the J gene TRBJ2-2, with D uncertain. Source: peripheral blood, taken on day 0 of AZD1222 vaccination. CDR3 in amino acids: CASSKAPRDTGELFF. As DNA, the CDR3 is TGTGCCAGCAGTAAAGCACCGAGAGACACCGGGGAGCTGTTTTTT.